These 25 T cell receptor beta chains came from one sample sequenced in a study of blood T cell repertoires in COVID-19. The repertoire was sequenced with immunoSEQ multiplex PCR; TCRdb's copy has only in-frame clones and lacks some. The data contain 45,000 or so clones, 80% of them seen just once; the ten biggest clones take up under 20%. The specimen was peripheral blood. These receptors were collected from an older man with acute or convalescent COVID-19.

The V gene is TRBV18, the J gene TRBJ1-5; TRBD1 matches at 8 bases. The J segment lost 7 bases and the V segment lost 2 bases, leaving 4 bases of the junction unmatched. The CDR3 is 14 amino acids. CDR1 KGHSH and CDR2 LQKENI come from the germline V gene. CDR3 bases: TGTGCCAGCTCACCATTGACAGGGGACCAGCCCCAGCATTTT. Translated: CASSPLTGDQPQHF.

This sequence joins TRBV5-4 and TRBJ1-5, with 11 bases fitting TRBD1. Per the germline V gene, CDR1 is SGHNT and CDR2 is YYREEE (reference sequence). There are 17 residues in the CDR3. The V and J ends lost 0 bases and 5 bases, in that order; junction bases with no gene match: 7. CDR3 sequence (DNA): TGTGCCAGCAGCTTGGGGTCTTTGGACAGGGGGCATCAGCCCCAGCATTTT. Translation: CASSLGSLDRGHQPQHF.

The CDR3 is CASSPPGGITGELFF. The CDR3 nucleotides are TGTGCCAGCTCACCACCGGGGGGGATCACCGGGGAGCTGTTTTTT. V usage is TRBV18 and J usage is TRBJ2-2; 7 bases are shared with TRBD2. CDR3 length: 15 amino acids. Germline V gene lookup returns CDR1 KGHSH and CDR2 LQKENI. V shed 0 bases and J 4 bases; nucleotides not matched to a gene: 2.

The chain links TRBV1 to TRBJ1-1; the table assigns TRBD1, which was not confirmed against the DNA. TRBV1 is classified as a pseudogene. This CDR3 region has 17 residues. DNA of the CDR3: TGCACCAGCAGCCAATCTAGACAGGGGGCGACTTTCACTGAAGCTTTCTTT. Protein product: CTSSQSRQGATFTEAFF.

The chain employs TRBV18 and TRBJ2-5; 13 nucleotides match TRBD2. The CDR3 is 16 amino acids. Germline CDR1 reads KGHSH; CDR2 reads LQKENI. Trimming removed 4 bases from V and 3 bases from J; junction bases left unmatched: 5. The CDR3 loop is CASSLSGTSGEETQYF. Here the CDR3 DNA reads TGTGCCAGCTCACTCTCCGGGACTAGCGGGGAAGAGACCCAGTACTTC.

The rearrangement joins TRBV3-1 (or the pseudogene TRBV3-2) to TRBJ2-2, with D hard to call. Deletions cut 0 bases from V and 4 bases from J, with 12 bases between. Germline CDR1 is LGHDT and CDR2 is YNNKEL (reference sequence). The CDR3 runs 16 residues. The CDR3 region is CASSQDYTAGTGELFF. CDR3 nucleotides: TGTGCCAGCAGCCAAGATTACACAGCCGGCACCGGGGAGCTGTTTTTT.

This clone was found once. The chain employs TRBV3-1 (or the pseudogene TRBV3-2) and TRBJ1-3; 10 nucleotides agree with TRBD1. CDR1 LGHDT and CDR2 YNNKEL come from the germline V gene (reference sequence). The CDR3 sequence is 19 residues long. With V trimmed by 1 base and J by 0 bases, 9 bases remained unmatched. In DNA form, the CDR3 reads TGTGCCAGCAGCCAAGCTTTTTCATGGACAGGGGGCTCTGGAAACACCATATATTTT. The encoded protein is CASSQAFSWTGGSGNTIYF.

Only one count was recorded for this clone. This chain connects TRBV6-5 to TRBJ1-1; D is ambiguous. The CDR3 consists of 13 residues. Trimming stripped 6 bases from V and 4 bases from J, with 12 bases between. Germline loops: CDR1 MNHEY, CDR2 SVGAGI. The CDR3 coding sequence is TGTGCCAGCAGAGTGGGCGTCGGCACTGAAGCTTTCTTT. It yields the protein CASRVGVGTEAFF.

This clone has more than one count but fewer than ten. V is TRBV5-6 and J is TRBJ1-1, with TRBD1 matching 9 bases. J lost 3 bases, V lost 0 bases, and 9 bases had no gene match. The CDR3 has 17 residues. Germline V gene lookup returns CDR1 SGHDT and CDR2 YYEEEE. Here the CDR3 reads CASSLAWGTGLDTEAFF. As DNA, the CDR3 is TGTGCCAGCAGCTTGGCCTGGGGGACAGGGTTAGACACTGAAGCTTTCTTT.

The rearrangement joins TRBV5-1 to TRBJ1-4; D ambiguous. The germline V and J ends were trimmed by 4 bases and 4 bases, with 8 bases remaining between them. CDR3 size: 13 residues. Germline V CDR1 and CDR2: SGHRS, YFSETQ. DNA for the CDR3: TGCGCCAGCAGCCGGGGTGGTAATGAAAAACTGTTTTTT. Encoded protein: CASSRGGNEKLFF.

The V and J genes are TRBV4-2 and TRBJ2-2; TRBD2 agrees at 10 bases. The CDR3 sequence is 18 residues long. V dropped 1 base and J dropped 4; count of bases not matched to a gene: 9. Germline V lookup: CDR1 LGHNA, CDR2 YNFKEQ. The CDR3, as DNA: TGTGCCAGCAGCCAAGTCTCAGCGGGGGGGCCGGGCACCGGGGAGCTGTTTTTT. It specifies CASSQVSAGGPGTGELFF.

This rearrangement joins TRBV29-1 to TRBJ2-2; D gene ambiguous. The CDR3 is 12 amino acids. Germline CDR1 reads SQVTM; CDR2 reads ANQGSEA. The V end lost 7 bases, the J end lost 6 bases, and 12 bases lay between the germline ends. The CDR3: CSAVESAGELFF. The DNA of the CDR3 is TGCAGCGCCGTTGAGAGCGCCGGGGAGCTGTTTTTT.

The chain links TRBV5-1 to TRBJ1-1; the D gene is possibly TRBD1 (5 bases). Germline assignment: CDR1 SGHRS and CDR2 YFSETQ. The V end was cut by 3 bases, the J end by 4 bases, with 13 bases between. CDR3 length: 14 residues. CDR3 bases: TGCGCCAGCAGCTGGGTGGGAGGGGCCACTGAAGCTTTCTTT. Translation: CASSWVGGATEAFF.

The chain employs TRBV5-4 and TRBJ2-1; a weak D match, TRBD1 (5 bases). Germline assignment: CDR1 SGHNT and CDR2 YYREEE (reference sequence). This CDR3 region has 14 residues. The germline V and J ends were trimmed by 0 bases and 4 bases, with 8 bases remaining between them. The CDR3 protein is CASSLEQEYNEQFF. The CDR3 DNA reads TGTGCCAGCAGCTTGGAACAGGAATACAATGAGCAGTTCTTC. The complete variable domain, with remaining parts taken from reference TRBV5-4 and TRBJ2-1, reads ETGVTQSPTHLIKTRGQQVTLRCSSQSGHNTVSWYQQALGQGPQFIFQYYREEENGRGNFPPRFSGLQFPNYSSELNVNALELDDSALYLCASSLEQEYNEQFFGPGTRLTVL.

The rearrangement uses TRBV30 and TRBJ1-6, with D hard to call. Germline V lookup: CDR1 GTSNPN, CDR2 SVGIG (reference sequence). The CDR3 contains 14 residues. V was cut by 3 bases and J by 5 bases, with 11 bases left in between. CDR3 loop: CAWSRQWDNSPLHF. The CDR3 region has the DNA TGTGCCTGGAGCAGACAATGGGATAATTCACCCCTCCACTTT.

J is TRBJ2-5 and V is TRBV7-3, with 12 bases that match TRBD1. J was trimmed by 5 bases and V by 5 bases; bases with no gene match: 3. This CDR3 has 14 residues. The germline gives CDR1 SGHTA, CDR2 FQGTGA. CDR3 residues: CASSPGTGGETQYF. For the CDR3, the DNA is TGTGCCAGCAGCCCAGGGACAGGGGGCGAGACCCAGTACTTC.

This sequence joins TRBV9 and TRBJ1-2; possibly TRBD1 for D (5 bases). The CDR3 is made up of 14 amino acids. Germline CDR1 is SGDLS and CDR2 is YYNGEE. V lost 0 bases, J lost 6 bases, and 12 bases lay in between. The CDR3 loop reads CASSVARGSDGYTF. The CDR3 nucleotides are TGTGCCAGCAGCGTAGCAAGGGGATCGGATGGCTACACCTTC. The variable domain in full, with the rest retrieved from reference TRBV9 and TRBJ1-2, is DSGVTQTPKHLITATGQRVTLRCSPRSGDLSVYWYQQSLDQGLQFLIQYYNGEERAKGNILERFSAQQFPDLHSELNLSSLELGDSALYFCASSVARGSDGYTFGSGTRLTVV.

The chain joins TRBV30 to TRBJ2-7; 8 bases agree with TRBD1. Looked up from germline, CDR1 is GTSNPN and CDR2 is SVGIG (reference sequence). The CDR3 loop spans 16 amino acids. V shed 3 bases and J 0 bases; nucleotides not matched to a gene: 10. The CDR3 here is CAWRDHRDRSSYEQYF. CDR3 sequence (DNA): TGTGCCTGGAGGGATCACCGGGACAGGTCCTCCTACGAGCAGTACTTC.

This clone has just one count. This sequence joins TRBV15 and TRBJ2-5, with 8 positions matching TRBD2. Germline lookup yields CDR1 LNHNV and CDR2 YYDKDF (reference sequence). CDR3 length: 14 residues. The ends lost 1 base at V and 5 bases at J; junction bases unmatched: 3. The CDR3 region has the DNA TGTGCCACCAGCAGAGCGGGAGGGAGCGAGACCCAGTACTTC. Protein product: CATSRAGGSETQYF. Based on the CDR3 plus reference TRBV15 and TRBJ2-5, the full variable domain is DAMVIQNPRYQVTQFGKPVTLSCSQTLNHNVMYWYQQKSSQAPKLLFHYYDKDFNNEADTPDNFQSRRPNTSFCFLDIRSPGLGDTAMYLCATSRAGGSETQYFGPGTRLLVL.

This sequence joins TRBV11-2 and TRBJ2-1, with D tentatively TRBD1 (7 bases). This CDR3 has 14 residues. Germline CDR1 reads SGHAT; CDR2 reads FQNNGV. The V end was cut by 1 base, the J end by 9 bases, with 13 bases between. CDR3 in amino acids: CASSLVEGAGEQFF. The CDR3 DNA follows: TGTGCCAGCAGCTTAGTGGAGGGGGCGGGTGAGCAGTTCTTC. The full variable domain, rest sourced from reference TRBV11-2 and TRBJ2-1, is EAGVAQSPRYKIIEKRQSVAFWCNPISGHATLYWYQQILGQGPKLLIQFQNNGVVDDSQLPKDRFSAERLKGVDSTLKIQPAKLEDSAVYLCASSLVEGAGEQFFGPGTRLTVL.

The J gene is TRBJ1-4, the V gene TRBV18, with 7 bases that match TRBD1. The germline V gene has CDR1 KGHSH and CDR2 LQKENI. This CDR3 comprises 15 residues. V dropped 4 bases and J dropped 8; count of bases not matched to a gene: 10. The CDR3 DNA follows: TGTGCCAGCTCACTGTACCCCGGGACAGCCGAAAAACTGTTTTTT. Amino acid sequence: CASSLYPGTAEKLFF.

The chain uses TRBV10-3 and TRBJ2-1; 7 bases fit TRBD2. J gave up 1 base and V 5 bases, and 8 bases lay outside the gene matches. The CDR3 is made up of 16 amino acids. Germline CDR1 reads ENHRY; CDR2 reads SYGVKD. CDR3 loop: CAISPRGEGSYNEQFF. CDR3 in DNA: TGTGCCATCAGTCCTCGGGGGGAAGGGTCCTACAATGAGCAGTTCTTC.

This clone was picked up one time. The rearrangement uses TRBV2 and TRBJ1-1; the match to TRBD1 covers 7 bases. The junction had 4 bases not matched to a gene; V was cut back by 6 bases and J by 6 bases. Germline values: CDR1 SNHLY, CDR2 FYNNEI. The CDR3 consists of 12 residues. For the CDR3, the DNA is TGTGCCAGCAGAACAGGGGTCGCTGAAGCTTTCTTT. This encodes CASRTGVAEAFF.

The chain links TRBV29-1 to TRBJ1-1; TRBD1 matches at 8 bases. The CDR3 spans 11 residues. Losses at the gene ends were 6 bases for V and 7 bases for J; bases not matched to a gene: 4. From germline, CDR1 is SQVTM and CDR2 ANQGSEA. The CDR3 bases are TGCAGCGTAGACAGGGGAGGTGAAGCTTTCTTT. Encoded protein: CSVDRGGEAFF.

This chain uses TRBV18 with TRBJ1-2, with 8 positions matching TRBD1. Germline CDR1 is KGHSH and CDR2 is LQKENI. The V segment lost 5 bases and the J segment 6 bases; nucleotides outside the gene matches: 8. The CDR3 consists of 14 residues. For the CDR3, the DNA is TGTGCCAGCTCAGCTGACAGGGGAGGGCATGGCTACACCTTC. Translated, it gives CASSADRGGHGYTF. The variable domain in full, completed from reference TRBV18 and TRBJ1-2, reads NAGVMQNPRHLVRRRGQEARLRCSPMKGHSHVYWYRQLPEEGLKFMVYLQKENIIDESGMPKERFSAEFPKEGPSILRIQQVVRGDSAAYFCASSADRGGHGYTFGSGTRLTVV.